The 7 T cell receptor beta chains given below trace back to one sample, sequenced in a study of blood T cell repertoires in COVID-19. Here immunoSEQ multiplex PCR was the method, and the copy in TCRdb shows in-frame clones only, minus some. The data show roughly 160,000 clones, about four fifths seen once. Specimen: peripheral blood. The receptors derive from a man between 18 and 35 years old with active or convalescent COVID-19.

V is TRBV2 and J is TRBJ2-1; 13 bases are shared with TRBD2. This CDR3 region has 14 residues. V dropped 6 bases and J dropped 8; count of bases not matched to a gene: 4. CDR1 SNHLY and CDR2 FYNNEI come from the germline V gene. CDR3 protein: CASSGLAGVYEQFF. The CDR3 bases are TGTGCCAGCAGCGGACTAGCGGGGGTCTATGAGCAGTTCTTC.

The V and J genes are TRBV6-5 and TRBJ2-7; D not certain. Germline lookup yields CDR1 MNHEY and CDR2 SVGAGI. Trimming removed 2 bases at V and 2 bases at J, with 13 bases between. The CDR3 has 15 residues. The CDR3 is CASSYPGQVPYEQYF. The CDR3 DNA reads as TGTGCCAGCAGTTACCCCGGTCAAGTACCCTACGAGCAGTACTTC.

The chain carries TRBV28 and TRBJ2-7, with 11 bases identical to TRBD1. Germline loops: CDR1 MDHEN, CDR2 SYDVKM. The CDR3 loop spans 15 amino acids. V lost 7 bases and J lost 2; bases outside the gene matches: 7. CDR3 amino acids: CASISSGQGAYEQYF. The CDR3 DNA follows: TGTGCCAGCATTTCCTCGGGACAGGGGGCCTACGAGCAGTACTTC.

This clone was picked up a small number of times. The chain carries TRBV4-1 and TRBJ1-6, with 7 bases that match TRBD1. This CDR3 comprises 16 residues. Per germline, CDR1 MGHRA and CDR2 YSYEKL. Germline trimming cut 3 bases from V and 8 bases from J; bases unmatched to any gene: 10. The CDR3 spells CASSQTPTGWDSPLHF. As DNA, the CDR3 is TGCGCCAGCAGCCAGACCCCGACAGGGTGGGATTCACCCCTCCACTTT.

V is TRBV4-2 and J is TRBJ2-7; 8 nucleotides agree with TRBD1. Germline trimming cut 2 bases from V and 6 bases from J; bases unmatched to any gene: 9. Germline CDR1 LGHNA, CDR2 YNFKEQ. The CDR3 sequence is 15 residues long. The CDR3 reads CASSQITGGWSEQYF. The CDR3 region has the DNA TGTGCCAGCAGCCAAATAACAGGGGGGTGGAGCGAGCAGTACTTC.

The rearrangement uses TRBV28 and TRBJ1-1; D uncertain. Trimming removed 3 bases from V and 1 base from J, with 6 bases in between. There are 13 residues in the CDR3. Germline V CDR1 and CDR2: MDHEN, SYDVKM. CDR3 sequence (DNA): TGTGCCAGCAGTTTGAGTCGGAACACTGAAGCTTTCTTT. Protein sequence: CASSLSRNTEAFF.

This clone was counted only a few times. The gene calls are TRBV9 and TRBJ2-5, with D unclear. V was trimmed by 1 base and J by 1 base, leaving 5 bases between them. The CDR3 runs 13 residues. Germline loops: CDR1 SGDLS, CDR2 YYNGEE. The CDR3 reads CASSVYSQETQYF. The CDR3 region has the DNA TGTGCCAGCAGCGTATATAGCCAAGAGACCCAGTACTTC.